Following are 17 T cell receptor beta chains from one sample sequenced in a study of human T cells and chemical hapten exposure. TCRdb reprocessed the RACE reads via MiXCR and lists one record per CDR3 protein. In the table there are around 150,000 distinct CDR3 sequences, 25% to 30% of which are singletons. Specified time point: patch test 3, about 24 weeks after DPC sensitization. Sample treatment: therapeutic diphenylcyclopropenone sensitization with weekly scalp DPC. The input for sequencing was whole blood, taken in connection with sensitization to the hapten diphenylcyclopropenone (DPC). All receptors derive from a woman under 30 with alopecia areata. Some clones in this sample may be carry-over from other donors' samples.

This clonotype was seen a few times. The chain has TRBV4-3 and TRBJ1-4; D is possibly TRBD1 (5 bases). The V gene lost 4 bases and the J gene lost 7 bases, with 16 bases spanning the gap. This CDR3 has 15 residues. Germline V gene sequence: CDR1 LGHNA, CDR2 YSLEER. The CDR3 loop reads CASSREGVGGEKLFF. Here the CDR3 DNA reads TGCGCCAGCAGCCGAGAAGGGGTTGGCGGTGAAAAACTGTTTTTT.

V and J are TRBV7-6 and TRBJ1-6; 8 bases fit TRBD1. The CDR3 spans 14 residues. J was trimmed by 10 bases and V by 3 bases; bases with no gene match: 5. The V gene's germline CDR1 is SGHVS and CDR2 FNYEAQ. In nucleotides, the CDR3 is TGTGCCAGCAGCTTCGGACAGGGCACGTCACCCCTCCACTTT. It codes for CASSFGQGTSPLHF. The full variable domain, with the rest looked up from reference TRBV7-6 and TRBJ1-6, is GAGVSQSPRYKVTKRGQDVALRCDPISGHVSLYWYRQALGQGPEFLTYFNYEAQQDKSGLPNDRFSAERPEGSISTLTIQRTEQRDSAMYRCASSFGQGTSPLHFGNGTRLTVT.

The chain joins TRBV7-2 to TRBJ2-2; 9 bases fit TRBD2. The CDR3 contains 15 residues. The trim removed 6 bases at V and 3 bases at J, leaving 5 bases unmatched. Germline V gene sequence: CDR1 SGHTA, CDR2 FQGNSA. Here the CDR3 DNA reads TGTGCCAGCAGGCTGGCGGGAGGGTACACCGGGGAGCTGTTTTTT. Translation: CASRLAGGYTGELFF.

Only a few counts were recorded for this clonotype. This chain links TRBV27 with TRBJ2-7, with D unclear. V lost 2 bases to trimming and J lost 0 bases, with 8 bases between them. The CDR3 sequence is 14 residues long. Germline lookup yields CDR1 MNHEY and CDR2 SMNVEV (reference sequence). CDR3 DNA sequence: TGTGCCAGCAGTTTAACCTACCCCTCCTACGAGCAGTACTTC. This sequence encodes CASSLTYPSYEQYF.

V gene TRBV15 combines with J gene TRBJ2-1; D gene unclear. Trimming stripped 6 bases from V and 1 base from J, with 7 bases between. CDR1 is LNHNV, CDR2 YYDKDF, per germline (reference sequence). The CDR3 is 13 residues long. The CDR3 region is CATRRMSYNEQFF. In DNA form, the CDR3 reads TGTGCCACCAGACGGATGTCCTACAATGAGCAGTTCTTC.

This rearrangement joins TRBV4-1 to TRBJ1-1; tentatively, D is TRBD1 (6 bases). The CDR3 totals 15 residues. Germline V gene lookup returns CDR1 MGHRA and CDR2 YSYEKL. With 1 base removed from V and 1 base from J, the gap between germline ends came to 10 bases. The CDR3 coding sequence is TGCGCCAGCAGCCAAGCCCGGGACAAGAACACTGAAGCTTTCTTT. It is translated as CASSQARDKNTEAFF.

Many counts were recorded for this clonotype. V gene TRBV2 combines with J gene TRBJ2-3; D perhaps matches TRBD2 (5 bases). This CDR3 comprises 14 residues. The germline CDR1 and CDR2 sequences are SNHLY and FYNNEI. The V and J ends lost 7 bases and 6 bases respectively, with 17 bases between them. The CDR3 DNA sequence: TGTGCCAGCACCGATAGCGAAATTGGGGATACGCAGTATTTT. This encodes CASTDSEIGDTQYF. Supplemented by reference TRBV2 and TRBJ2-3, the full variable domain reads EPEVTQTPSHQVTQMGQEVILRCVPISNHLYFYWYRQILGQKVEFLVSFYNNEISEKSEIFDDQFSVERPDGSNFTLKIRSTKLEDSAMYFCASTDSEIGDTQYFGPGTRLTVL.

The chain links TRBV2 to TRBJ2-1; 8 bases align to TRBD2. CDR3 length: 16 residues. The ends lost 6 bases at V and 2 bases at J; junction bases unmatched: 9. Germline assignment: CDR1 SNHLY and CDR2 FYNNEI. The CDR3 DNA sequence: TGTGCCAGCAGGACCGCCGGGCGGGGGGCCTACAATGAGCAGTTCTTC. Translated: CASRTAGRGAYNEQFF.

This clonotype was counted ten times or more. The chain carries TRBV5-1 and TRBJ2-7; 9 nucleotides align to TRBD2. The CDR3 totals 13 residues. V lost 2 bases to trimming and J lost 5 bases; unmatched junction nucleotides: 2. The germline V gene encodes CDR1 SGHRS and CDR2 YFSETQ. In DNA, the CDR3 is TGCGCCAGCAGCTTATTAGCGGGAGACGAGCAGTACTTC. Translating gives CASSLLAGDEQYF.

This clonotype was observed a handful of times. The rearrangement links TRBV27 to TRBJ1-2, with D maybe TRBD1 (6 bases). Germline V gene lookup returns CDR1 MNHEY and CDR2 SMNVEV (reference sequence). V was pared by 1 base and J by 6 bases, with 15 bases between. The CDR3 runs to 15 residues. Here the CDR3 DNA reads TGTGCCAGCAGTTTATTCGTGACAGGTTCAGATGGCTACACCTTC. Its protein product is CASSLFVTGSDGYTF.

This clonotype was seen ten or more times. Here the CDR3 reads CASSPRQGRNEKLFF. The CDR3 DNA follows: TGTGCCAGCAGCCCTCGACAGGGTCGAAATGAAAAACTGTTTTTT. The chain uses TRBV9 and TRBJ1-4; 7 nucleotides match TRBD1. This CDR3 has 15 residues. Trimming removed 4 bases from V and 5 bases from J; junction bases left unmatched: 8. Looked up from germline, CDR1 is SGDLS and CDR2 is YYNGEE.

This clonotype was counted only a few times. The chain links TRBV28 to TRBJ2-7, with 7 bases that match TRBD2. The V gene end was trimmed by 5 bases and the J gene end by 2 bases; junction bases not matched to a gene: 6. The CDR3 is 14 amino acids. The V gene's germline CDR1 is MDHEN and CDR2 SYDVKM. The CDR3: CASSPPSGAYEQYF. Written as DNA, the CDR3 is TGTGCCAGCAGTCCTCCTAGCGGAGCCTACGAGCAGTACTTC.

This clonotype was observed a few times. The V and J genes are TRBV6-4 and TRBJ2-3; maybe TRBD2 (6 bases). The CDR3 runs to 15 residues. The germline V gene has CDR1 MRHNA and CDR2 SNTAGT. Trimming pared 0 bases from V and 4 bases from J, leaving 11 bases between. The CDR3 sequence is CASSDSGTDPDTQYF. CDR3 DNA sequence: TGTGCCAGCAGTGACTCGGGGACTGACCCAGATACGCAGTATTTT.

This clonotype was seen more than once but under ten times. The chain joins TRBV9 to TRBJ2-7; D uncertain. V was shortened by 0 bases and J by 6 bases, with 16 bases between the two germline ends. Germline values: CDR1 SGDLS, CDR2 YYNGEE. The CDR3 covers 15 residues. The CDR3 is CASSVGTDTTSEQYF. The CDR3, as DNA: TGTGCCAGCAGCGTAGGGACCGACACCACCTCCGAGCAGTACTTC.

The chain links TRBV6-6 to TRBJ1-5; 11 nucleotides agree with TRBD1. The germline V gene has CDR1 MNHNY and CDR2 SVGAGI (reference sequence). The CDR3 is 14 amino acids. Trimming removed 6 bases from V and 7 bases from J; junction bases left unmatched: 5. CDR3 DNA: TGTGCCAGCAGCTGGGACAGGGGGAGGCAGCCCCAGCATTTT. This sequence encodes CASSWDRGRQPQHF.

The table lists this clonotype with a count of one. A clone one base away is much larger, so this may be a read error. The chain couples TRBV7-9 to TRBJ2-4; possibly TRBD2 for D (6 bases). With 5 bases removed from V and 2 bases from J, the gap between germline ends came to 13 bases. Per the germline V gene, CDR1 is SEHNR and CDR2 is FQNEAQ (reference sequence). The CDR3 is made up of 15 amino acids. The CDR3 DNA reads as TGTGCCAGCAGCCCGCTCGGGAGTACCAAAAACATTCAGTACTTC. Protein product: CASSPLGSTKNIQYF. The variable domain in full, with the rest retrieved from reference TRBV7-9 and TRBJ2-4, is DTGVSQNPRHKITKRGQNVTFRCDPISEHNRLYWYRQTLGQGPEFLTYFQNEAQLEKSRLLSDRFSAERPKGSFSTLEIQRTEQGDSAMYLCASSPLGSTKNIQYFGAGTRLSVL.

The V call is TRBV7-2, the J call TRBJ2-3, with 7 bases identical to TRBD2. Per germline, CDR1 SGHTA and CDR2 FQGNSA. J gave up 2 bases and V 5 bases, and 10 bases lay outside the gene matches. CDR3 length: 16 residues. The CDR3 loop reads CASSPTERDVTDTQYF. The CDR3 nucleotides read TGTGCCAGCAGCCCCACGGAGCGGGATGTCACAGATACGCAGTATTTT.